Listed below are T cell receptor beta chains from one sample, sequenced in a study of T cells after yellow fever vaccination. TCRdb recomputed calls from the 5' RACE reads with MiXCR, one row per CDR3 protein. The sample has roughly 140,000 distinct CDR3 sequences, less than 9.5% seen once. This specimen consisted of CD4+ T cells sorted from PBMCs, obtained 5 days after the yellow fever booster vaccination. The source of these receptors is a man aged 30 to 45 who received the YFV17D yellow fever vaccine. Each CDR3 is given without its conserved first and last residue. D genes are given only for firm matches.

v_call: TRBV6-2/TRBV6-3
d_call: .
cdr3_aa: ASSYWKNTEAF

v_call: TRBV11-2
d_call: TRBD1
cdr3_aa: ASSPGQGRDTQY

v_call: TRBV20-1
d_call: TRBD1
cdr3_aa: SVTGLMGAYEQY

v_call: TRBV4-2
d_call: .
cdr3_aa: ASSQADPGTQY

v_call: TRBV12-3/TRBV12-4
d_call: TRBD2
cdr3_aa: ASSAGAGHGELF

v_call: TRBV11-3
d_call: TRBD2
cdr3_aa: ASSLRGRALNEQF

v_call: TRBV20-1
d_call: TRBD2
cdr3_aa: SADFAGGYEQY

v_call: TRBV5-4
d_call: .
cdr3_aa: ASSLGRLFTDTQY

v_call: TRBV12-3/TRBV12-4
d_call: .
cdr3_aa: ASSFGLGGYNEQF

v_call: TRBV7-2
d_call: .
cdr3_aa: ASSLAPGVRDGYT

v_call: TRBV7-2
d_call: TRBD2
cdr3_aa: ASSLVGGRLGEQY

v_call: TRBV5-5
d_call: .
cdr3_aa: ASRSSWRPSETQY

v_call: TRBV12-3/TRBV12-4
d_call: .
cdr3_aa: ASAWAGGETQY

v_call: TRBV4-3
d_call: .
cdr3_aa: ASSQAGTSDTQY

v_call: TRBV7-6
d_call: .
cdr3_aa: ASTLGPGGQETQY

v_call: TRBV4-1
d_call: .
cdr3_aa: ASSQNRESYEQY

v_call: TRBV7-2
d_call: TRBD2
cdr3_aa: ASSLGGLAGYEQY

v_call: TRBV6-1
d_call: TRBD2
cdr3_aa: ASSTTGGLASITDTQY

v_call: TRBV5-1
d_call: .
cdr3_aa: ASSLDITNSPLH

v_call: TRBV18
d_call: TRBD2
cdr3_aa: ASSPVTAGGPQETQY

v_call: TRBV7-9
d_call: .
cdr3_aa: ASSPRRTSTDTQY

v_call: TRBV20-1
d_call: .
cdr3_aa: SVSQLYNEQF

v_call: TRBV7-6
d_call: TRBD1
cdr3_aa: ASTPQGATGNTIY

v_call: TRBV20-1
d_call: .
cdr3_aa: SARPSNIQY

v_call: TRBV9
d_call: .
cdr3_aa: ASSPRGAGEPHEQF

v_call: TRBV25-1
d_call: TRBD2
cdr3_aa: ASSEGLAGGAAQY

v_call: TRBV20-1
d_call: .
cdr3_aa: SARGWRTSYNEQF

v_call: TRBV5-8
d_call: TRBD1
cdr3_aa: ASSARTGVSIGEQF

v_call: TRBV5-1
d_call: TRBD1
cdr3_aa: ASSSTGEETQY

v_call: TRBV11-2
d_call: .
cdr3_aa: ASSLFVPDTQY

v_call: TRBV7-2
d_call: .
cdr3_aa: ASSPDYHEQY

v_call: TRBV7-2
d_call: .
cdr3_aa: ASSSRQGAHYEQY

v_call: TRBV7-9
d_call: .
cdr3_aa: ASTDPSGRSPLH

v_call: TRBV7-9
d_call: .
cdr3_aa: ASSLMAGGGYT

v_call: TRBV7-2
d_call: .
cdr3_aa: ASSSRVNSEAF

v_call: TRBV7-2
d_call: .
cdr3_aa: ASSLDTGANVLT

v_call: TRBV6-1
d_call: TRBD1
cdr3_aa: ASSRGTGAYEQY

v_call: TRBV20-1
d_call: .
cdr3_aa: SARGGSGTGTEAF

v_call: TRBV29-1
d_call: .
cdr3_aa: SSKDESEQF

v_call: TRBV6-2/TRBV6-3
d_call: .
cdr3_aa: ASTRGGQLWETQY

v_call: TRBV25-1
d_call: .
cdr3_aa: ASSENWGRHEQY

v_call: TRBV7-8
d_call: TRBD2
cdr3_aa: ASRPGRASGSDEQF

v_call: TRBV5-1
d_call: .
cdr3_aa: ATRRDQIDTQY

v_call: TRBV5-8
d_call: TRBD1
cdr3_aa: ASSLVTGGSSAIQY

v_call: TRBV20-1
d_call: .
cdr3_aa: SARKTADSQY

v_call: TRBV5-4
d_call: .
cdr3_aa: ASSNRDNTYEQY

v_call: TRBV6-5
d_call: .
cdr3_aa: ASSYRGVAANTEAF

v_call: TRBV20-1
d_call: TRBD2
cdr3_aa: SAKGTSGSDRAEQY

v_call: TRBV14
d_call: .
cdr3_aa: ASSRGGRQPQH

v_call: TRBV5-1
d_call: .
cdr3_aa: ASSFAPTTSEQY

v_call: TRBV4-2
d_call: TRBD2
cdr3_aa: ASSQDGLRGGINEQF

v_call: TRBV7-6
d_call: .
cdr3_aa: ASSLRVNSPLH

v_call: TRBV4-3
d_call: .
cdr3_aa: ASSQDAGSGNTIY

v_call: TRBV20-1
d_call: TRBD1
cdr3_aa: SASLLGQGGLPNYGYT

v_call: TRBV4-1
d_call: .
cdr3_aa: ASSRFDNEQF

v_call: TRBV12-3/TRBV12-4
d_call: .
cdr3_aa: ASRDSVPYEQY

v_call: TRBV3-1
d_call: TRBD2
cdr3_aa: ASSQGTSVYQETQY

v_call: TRBV30
d_call: .
cdr3_aa: AWSISGRFPF

v_call: TRBV25-1
d_call: .
cdr3_aa: ASSYLIKAGETQY